Below are 25 T cell receptor beta chains sequenced from a single sample in a study of T cell repertoires in cytomegalovirus infection. TCRdb re-called the reads with MiXCR, one entry per CDR3 protein. The sample shows approximately 1,000,000 distinct CDR3 sequences, roughly 30% of them seen only once. Which antigens these TCRs recognize remains unknown. The sequences come from cultured CD8+ T cells from PBMCs, collected from culture after CMV antigen stimulation. The source of these receptors is a human donor in good health (CMV status not recorded). Some clones in this sample may be carry-over from other donors' samples.

This clonotype turned up a few times. CDR3 nucleotides: TGTGCCAGCAGTTTTACGGACGGCCGGTACGAGCAGTACTTC. Translating it yields CASSFTDGRYEQYF. V usage is TRBV12-3 or TRBV12-4 and J usage is TRBJ2-7; D gene ambiguous. V lost 3 bases, J lost 4 bases, and 13 bases lay in between. The CDR3 totals 14 residues.

The CDR3 DNA reads TGTGCCAGCAGCTTGAGGATTGGGGTTCGGGAGACCCAGTACTTC. As protein: CASSLRIGVRETQYF. The rearrangement uses TRBV5-4 and TRBJ2-5; D is unclear. Trimming cost V 1 base and J 5 bases, with 15 bases left between them. Germline assignment: CDR1 SGHNT and CDR2 YYREEE (reference sequence). The CDR3 has 15 amino acids.

The gene calls are TRBV29-1 and TRBJ2-3; TRBD2 might be the D (6 bases). The CDR3 is 15 amino acids. CDR1 is SQVTM, CDR2 ANQGSEA, per germline. V lost 1 base and J 2 bases, leaving 13 bases between the germline ends. The CDR3, as DNA: TGCAGCGTTGAAGGCGCGGGGCCCCTCACAGATACGCAGTATTTT. Translated, it gives CSVEGAGPLTDTQYF.

This chain connects TRBV2 to TRBJ2-1; D remains ambiguous. This CDR3 contains 10 residues. Deletions cut 10 bases from V and 9 bases from J, with 10 bases between. Germline lookup yields CDR1 SNHLY and CDR2 FYNNEI. CDR3 loop: CAISVGEQFF. The CDR3 coding sequence is TGTGCCATCTCAGTTGGTGAGCAGTTCTTC.

Regarding this clonotype: A much larger clone is a single base away; this may be a read error. This chain connects TRBV6-2 or TRBV6-3 to TRBJ2-3, with 7 bases aligning to TRBD2. Germline assignment: CDR1 MNHEY and CDR2 SVGEGT. The CDR3 has 15 residues. With V trimmed by 7 bases and J by 0 bases, 7 bases remained unmatched. CDR3 sequence: CASTFGLESTDTQYF. The CDR3 DNA reads TGTGCCAGCACCTTCGGACTAGAGAGCACAGATACGCAGTATTTT.

The rearrangement uses TRBV28 and TRBJ2-3; 9 positions agree with TRBD2. J lost 2 bases, V lost 8 bases, and 14 bases had no gene match. Germline V gives CDR1 MDHEN, CDR2 SYDVKM. CDR3 size: 17 residues. The CDR3: CASWPIWRGGVTDTQYF. Here the CDR3 DNA reads TGTGCCAGCTGGCCTATCTGGCGGGGGGGCGTCACAGATACGCAGTATTTT.

This clonotype turned up a few times. The rearrangement uses TRBV9 and TRBJ2-1, with 10 bases identical to TRBD2. Looked up from germline, CDR1 is SGDLS and CDR2 is YYNGEE. V lost 0 bases, J lost 5 bases, and 2 bases stayed unmatched. CDR3 length: 15 residues. In DNA, the CDR3 is TGTGCCAGCAGCGTAGGGAGCGGGGGGGACAATGAGCAGTTCTTC. It is translated as CASSVGSGGDNEQFF.

This clonotype has only a few counts. The chain is built from TRBV6-2 or TRBV6-3 and TRBJ2-3, with 8 bases aligning to TRBD2. V trimming: 4 bases; J trimming: 3 bases; junction bases outside the gene matches: 21. The CDR3 covers 20 residues. Germline CDR1 reads MNHEY; CDR2 reads SVGEGT. The CDR3 protein is CASSFSTKLAGRQGTDTQYF. The CDR3 region has the DNA TGTGCCAGCAGTTTCAGTACCAAATTAGCGGGGCGGCAAGGGACAGATACGCAGTATTTT.

In this sample, this clonotype turned up a few times. J is TRBJ2-1 and V is TRBV12-3 or TRBV12-4; D could derive from TRBD1 or TRBD2 (5 bases each). The CDR3 is 15 amino acids. With 5 bases removed from V and 3 bases from J, the gap between germline ends came to 14 bases. For the CDR3, the DNA is TGTGCCAGCAGTGTAGGGGACCAGGGCTACAATGAGCAGTTCTTC. Its protein is CASSVGDQGYNEQFF.

The chain has TRBV4-2 and TRBJ2-4; TRBD1 matches at 7 bases. Per the germline V gene, CDR1 is LGHNA and CDR2 is YNFKEQ. V was pared by 7 bases and J by 3 bases, with 9 bases of the junction left unmatched. This CDR3 is 15 amino acids long. The CDR3 nucleotides are TGTGCCAGCAACCCTACAGGGGTGGACAAAAACATTCAGTACTTC. It is translated as CASNPTGVDKNIQYF.

This clonotype was seen many times. The J gene is TRBJ2-7, the V gene TRBV7-8; D gene ambiguous. The CDR3 extends over 14 amino acids. Germline CDR1 SGHVS, CDR2 FQNEAQ. Trimming cost V 5 bases and J 0 bases, with 11 bases left between them. For the CDR3, the DNA is TGTGCCAGCAGCCCGGGCCGAAGCTCCTACGAGCAGTACGTC. This translates into CASSPGRSSYEQYV.

V and J are TRBV6-5 and TRBJ1-1; a weak D match, TRBD1 (6 bases). The CDR3 covers 13 residues. Per the germline V gene, CDR1 is MNHEY and CDR2 is SVGAGI. Trimming pared 5 bases from V and 5 bases from J, leaving 12 bases between. CDR3 amino acids: CASSPGARTEAFF. The CDR3 DNA is TGTGCCAGCAGTCCAGGGGCAAGAACTGAAGCTTTCTTT.

This clonotype was counted between two and nine times. The chain couples TRBV27 to TRBJ2-7; 10 bases are a match to TRBD1. V gave up 6 bases and J gave up 3 bases; unmatched junction bases: 5. The V gene's germline CDR1 is MNHEY and CDR2 SMNVEV (reference sequence). This CDR3 spans 14 amino acids. The CDR3 DNA is TGTGCCAGCAGCCCGGGACAGGGGTACTACGAGCAGTACTTC. It specifies CASSPGQGYYEQYF.

The rearrangement links TRBV24-1 to TRBJ2-1; D is undetermined. The CDR3 totals 16 residues. With 2 bases removed from V and 0 bases from J, the gap between germline ends came to 10 bases. The germline V gene has CDR1 KGHDR and CDR2 SFDVKD. CDR3 DNA sequence: TGTGCCACCAGTGATTATGACGGTAGCTCCTACAATGAGCAGTTCTTC. Amino acids: CATSDYDGSSYNEQFF.

This clonotype was counted at least ten times. This chain uses TRBV20-1 with TRBJ1-1; possibly TRBD1 for D (5 bases). V lost 6 bases and J 4 bases, leaving 15 bases between the germline ends. The CDR3 extends over 13 amino acids. CDR1 is DFQATT and CDR2 is SNEGSKA in the germline V gene (reference sequence). This CDR3 is CSASRGAVTEAFF. In DNA, the CDR3 is TGCAGTGCCAGCCGAGGGGCGGTCACTGAAGCTTTCTTT.

This clonotype was recorded a few times. The chain carries TRBV2 and TRBJ2-6, with 8 bases fitting TRBD2. After removal of 1 base from V and 4 bases from J, the junction contained 3 bases not matched to a gene. CDR1 and CDR2 (germline): SNHLY, FYNNEI. This CDR3 is built from 16 residues. CDR3: CASSEVAGRGANVLTF. For the CDR3, the DNA is TGTGCCAGCAGTGAAGTAGCGGGGAGAGGGGCCAACGTCCTGACTTTC.

Notes on this clonotype: One end of the junction fails to match germline, which may point to a read error. The chain joins TRBV12-3 or TRBV12-4 to TRBJ2-2; possibly TRBD1 for D (6 bases). CDR3 length equals 17 residues. The CDR3 coding sequence is TGTACCAGCAGTGATAACTCGGGCGCGTGGGGGCCCGGGGAGCTGTTTTTT. Translated, it gives CTSSDNSGAWGPGELFF.

The gene calls are TRBV19 and TRBJ1-2, with 7 bases aligning to TRBD1. The trim removed 8 bases at V and 2 bases at J, leaving 17 bases unmatched. CDR1 is LNHDA and CDR2 is SQIVND in the germline V gene (reference sequence). The CDR3 is 17 amino acids. CDR3 bases: TGTGCCAGTCGCCTTAAACGCGGGAGGGGGCAAAACTATGGCTACACCTTC. It translates to CASRLKRGRGQNYGYTF.

This clonotype was seen more than once but under ten times. This sequence joins TRBV6-2 or TRBV6-3 and TRBJ1-1; a possible D gene is TRBD1 (6 bases). The germline V gene has CDR1 MNHEY and CDR2 SVGEGT. This CDR3 comprises 15 residues. The V end was cut by 2 bases, the J end by 0 bases, with 10 bases between. The CDR3 protein is CASSYLGTLNTEAFF. In DNA form, the CDR3 reads TGTGCCAGCAGTTACCTCGGGACACTGAACACTGAAGCTTTCTTT.

This clonotype was seen a few times. The chain is built from TRBV6-1 and TRBJ2-1, with TRBD1 identical over 8 bases. CDR3 length: 15 amino acids. The junction had 10 bases not matched to a gene; V was cut back by 5 bases and J by 7 bases. The germline V gene encodes CDR1 MNHNS and CDR2 SASEGT. In DNA form, the CDR3 reads TGTGCCAGCAGTAAGGGACAGGTCGGGCATAATGAGCAGTTCTTC. Its translation is CASSKGQVGHNEQFF.

The genes are TRBV18 and TRBJ2-1, with D unclear. CDR1 is KGHSH and CDR2 is LQKENI in the germline V gene. The length of the CDR3 is 16 residues. Trimming took off 3 bases at V and 0 bases at J, with 12 bases between the two ends. CDR3 residues: CASSPLNPRSYNEQFF. CDR3 in DNA: TGTGCCAGCTCACCTCTCAATCCCCGCTCCTACAATGAGCAGTTCTTC.

The chain couples TRBV15 to TRBJ2-2; D call uncertain. This CDR3 is built from 19 residues. The V gene's germline CDR1 is LNHNV and CDR2 YYDKDF (reference sequence). Deletions cut 0 bases from V and 0 bases from J, with 17 bases between. The CDR3 DNA sequence: TGTGCCACCAGCAGAGATGGGCCACCGCGGCATACGAACACCGGGGAGCTGTTTTTT. This gives the protein CATSRDGPPRHTNTGELFF.

V gene TRBV6-1 combines with J gene TRBJ2-3, with D uncertain. Trimming pared 6 bases from V and 3 bases from J, leaving 19 bases between. This CDR3 comprises 16 residues. CDR1 and CDR2 from the germline V gene are MNHNS and SASEGT. The CDR3 sequence: CASSLLGPAATDTQYF. The CDR3 DNA sequence: TGTGCCAGCAGCCTATTAGGACCCGCGGCTACAGATACGCAGTATTTT.

This chain links TRBV20-1 with TRBJ2-7; D gene unclear. With 0 bases removed from V and 0 bases from J, the gap between germline ends came to 9 bases. The CDR3 spans 14 residues. CDR1 is DFQATT, CDR2 SNEGSKA, per germline (reference sequence). CDR3 sequence reads: CSARDLGSSYEQYF. In DNA, the CDR3 is TGCAGTGCTAGAGATCTGGGCAGCTCCTACGAGCAGTACTTC.

This chain links TRBV14 with TRBJ2-1; no clear D gene. This CDR3 spans 14 amino acids. Trimming took off 2 bases at V and 2 bases at J, with 7 bases between the two ends. The germline V gene has CDR1 SGHDN and CDR2 FVKESK. This chain's CDR3 is CASSQRRTYNEQFF. DNA of the CDR3: TGTGCCAGCAGCCAACGAAGGACCTACAATGAGCAGTTCTTC.